This T cell receptor (beta chain) appears in the sequencing data of a study of cytotoxic CD8 clonotypes in ibrutinib-treated CLL listed by TCRdb under 2021. Study-level background: In this cohort, around 14 patients were treatment-naive and approximately 10 were relapsed/refractory, while some 17 had unmutated IGHV. Cryopreserved peripheral blood mononuclear cells were collected before treatment, at response, and at either disease progression or sustained remission. On average, each sample yielded about 260,000 productive templates and 80,000 to 95,000 productive rearrangements. Response samples were taken after a median of roughly a year on treatment, ranging from about 6 to 40 months. Responses were partial in 25 or so patients and complete in 2; after median approximately 66 months follow-up, approximately 15 stayed in remission and 12 progressed. Every sample from remission and from progressive disease was obtained while the patients were still on ibrutinib. Longitudinal samples were obtainable from 26 of the 86 participants in the trial. Summary of the overall study and its limitations: Sustained-remission and progressing patients did not have matched sampling times, and lymph node repertoires were not examined. Baseline clonality was found to be higher than that of age-matched healthy donors and was strongly correlated with circulating CD8+ T-cell counts. At ibrutinib response clonality went up, during sustained remission it held steady, and at progression it dropped back toward baseline. Public clonotypes were rare and either shrank or stayed stable during treatment, and the rise in clonality at ibrutinib response reflected expansion of private clonotypes.

Spanning cysteine to phenylalanine, the CDR3 consists of 12 amino acids. Of all the DNA, just the CDR3 is kept, 36 bases in frame from base 1. Via the germline V gene, CDR1 is MNHEY and CDR2 SVGAGI. Deletion took 5 bases off V and 4 bases off J, with a span of 9 bases between the germline ends. The sample's time point label, in plain terms: progressive disease on ibrutinib. For TCR beta library preparation, approximately 2 micrograms of genomic DNA was extracted from cryopreserved PBMCs. Longitudinal blood samples from CLL patients receiving ibrutinib monotherapy were subjected to high-throughput TCR beta sequencing. The patients took part in an open-label, single-center phase 2 trial of ibrutinib monotherapy. Each clonotype received, on average, around 10x coverage in deep resolution sequencing performed on a MiSeq, where the target depth lay between 1 in 1 million and 1 in 200,000 T cells. The immunoSEQ hsTCRB Kit was used to generate the TCR beta libraries. Per the source publication's procedure: The data were analyzed with ImmunoSEQ Analyzer and ImmunoSEQ Data Assistant, and V, D and J gene assignments followed IMGT definitions. Clonality, which ranges from 0 to 1, was calculated by subtracting the normalized Shannon entropy of productive rearrangement frequencies from one. Only overrepresented clonotypes making up at least 0.05% of the repertoire of each patient were included in the public clonotype analysis. Approximately 13 age-matched healthy donor repertoires from immuneACCESS served as clonality controls. This is the immuneACCESS table as TCRdb keeps it, with only in-frame sequences that have V and J called. A part of the clones is gone; compared with another copy, unresolved V genes explain less than half, and the rest is unexplained. V and J calls and clone size are given by that table; D and trimming were obtained from the DNA. Present in this sample are around 160,000 clones, over 75% of which were seen just once. The ten largest make up 3% of the sample.

Note on this clone: Its antigen is still unknown. Within one base of it there is no much larger clone, and no base qualities were kept.

The chain links TRBV6-5 with TRBJ2-7; the D gene assignment is ambiguous. The starting material was PBMCs, obtained at disease progression, from a patient treated with ibrutinib. This clonotype originated in a human donor with chronic lymphocytic leukemia. CDR3 protein: CASSRNEYEQYF. The nucleotide sequence is TGTGCCAGCAGTAGGAACGAGTACGAGCAGTACTTC.